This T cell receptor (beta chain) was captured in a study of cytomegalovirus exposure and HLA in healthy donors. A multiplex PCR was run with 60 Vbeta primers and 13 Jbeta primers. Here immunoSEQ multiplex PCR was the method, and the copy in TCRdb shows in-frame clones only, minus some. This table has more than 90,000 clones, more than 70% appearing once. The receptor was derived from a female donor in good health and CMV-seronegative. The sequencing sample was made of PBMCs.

CDR3 protein: CASRSTPGQTNEKLFF. The CDR3 bases are TGTGCCAGCAGATCCACCCCGGGACAGACAAATGAAAAACTGTTTTTT. V usage is TRBV5-6 and J usage is TRBJ1-4, with TRBD1 identical over 7 bases. Germline loops: CDR1 SGHDT, CDR2 YYEEEE. This CDR3 is 16 amino acids long. V lost 5 bases to trimming and J lost 5 bases; unmatched junction nucleotides: 12. The full variable domain, in which reference TRBV5-6 and TRBJ1-4 provide the parts outside the CDR3, is DAGVTQSPTHLIKTRGQQVTLRCSPKSGHDTVSWYQQALGQGPQFIFQYYEEEERQRGNFPDRFSGHQFPNYSSELNVNALLLGDSALYLCASRSTPGQTNEKLFFGSGTQLSVL.